The 29 T cell receptor beta chains reported below all come from one sample, sequenced in a study of Graves' ophthalmopathy and Graves' hyperthyroidism. Transcripts of RNA were the source for amplifying TCR beta CDR3 regions. Second-round multiplex PCR followed a first-round RT-PCR using HTBI primers. TCRdb re-called the multiplex PCR reads with MiXCR, one entry per CDR3 protein. The table lists 200,000 to 250,000 distinct CDR3 sequences, less than 30% of them singletons, with over 7.5% in the top ten. The sequencing sample was made of peripheral blood. The source of these receptors is a man aged 50-60 years with Graves' ophthalmopathy.

The rearrangement links TRBV19 to TRBJ2-7, with unresolved D. V lost 3 bases, J lost 3 bases, and 9 bases lay in between. CDR3 length: 13 amino acids. Germline-derived CDR1 and CDR2 are LNHDA and SQIVND (reference sequence). CDR3 protein: CASSIDGGYEQYF. CDR3 nucleotide sequence: TGTGCCAGTAGTATCGACGGCGGCTACGAGCAGTACTTC. Full variable domain (rest looked up from reference TRBV19 and TRBJ2-7): DGGITQSPKYLFRKEGQNVTLSCEQNLNHDAMYWYRQDPGQGLRLIYYSQIVNDFQKGDIAEGYSVSREKKESFPLTVTSAQKNPTAFYLCASSIDGGYEQYFGPGTRLTVT.

The gene calls are TRBV6-4 and TRBJ2-5, with D tentatively TRBD1 or TRBD2 (5 bases each). Trimming removed 6 bases from V and 7 bases from J, with 15 bases in between. Germline lookup yields CDR1 MRHNA and CDR2 SNTAGT. The CDR3 length is 13 residues. The CDR3 region has the DNA TGTGCCAGCAGGACGGGCCGTGGGGGGACCCAGTACTTC. It is translated as CASRTGRGGTQYF.

In this sample, this clonotype turned up many times. The rearrangement links TRBV30 to TRBJ2-5; D may be TRBD2 (6 bases). Trimming left V 2 bases short and J 5 bases short, with 15 bases between. CDR1 is GTSNPN, CDR2 SVGIG, per germline (reference sequence). CDR3 length: 14 amino acids. CDR3 sequence: CAWSMRDRAETQYF. Here the CDR3 DNA reads TGTGCCTGGAGTATGCGGGACCGGGCGGAGACCCAGTACTTC.

This clonotype was counted at least ten times. The gene calls are TRBV2 and TRBJ2-5; 8 bases match TRBD1. Unmatched junction bases numbered 8, after V lost 3 bases and J lost 5 bases. This CDR3 comprises 15 residues. Looked up from germline, CDR1 is SNHLY and CDR2 is FYNNEI. The CDR3 protein is CASSEPAGGSETQYF. As DNA, the CDR3 is TGTGCCAGCAGTGAGCCGGCAGGGGGCTCGGAGACCCAGTACTTC.

The sample holds many counts of this clonotype. The chain links TRBV7-8 to TRBJ1-5; D gene uncertain. The CDR3 sequence is 16 residues long. Germline V gene sequence: CDR1 SGHVS, CDR2 FQNEAQ. V lost 0 bases to trimming and J lost 5 bases, with 14 bases between them. CDR3 residues: CASSLARTTHDQPQHF. The CDR3 DNA sequence: TGTGCCAGCAGCTTAGCGCGGACCACCCACGATCAGCCCCAGCATTTT.

At least ten counts were recorded for this clonotype. This sequence joins TRBV11-2 and TRBJ2-7, with 8 bases lining up with TRBD1. CDR3 length: 13 residues. V was clipped by 2 bases and J by 7 bases; unmatched bases: 4. Per germline, CDR1 SGHAT and CDR2 FQNNGV. The CDR3 nucleotides read TGTGCCAGCAGCTTACAGGGGGCGCAAGAGCAGTACTTC. Amino acids: CASSLQGAQEQYF. The full variable domain, rest sourced from reference TRBV11-2 and TRBJ2-7, is EAGVAQSPRYKIIEKRQSVAFWCNPISGHATLYWYQQILGQGPKLLIQFQNNGVVDDSQLPKDRFSAERLKGVDSTLKIQPAKLEDSAVYLCASSLQGAQEQYFGPGTRLTVT.

The chain is built from TRBV12-5 and TRBJ1-6; 7 positions match TRBD1. The CDR3 runs 17 residues. V shed 1 base and J 10 bases; nucleotides not matched to a gene: 13. Germline V gives CDR1 LGHNT, CDR2 FRNRAP. The CDR3 region is CASGLEGATNWWSPLHF. CDR3 coding DNA: TGTGCTAGTGGTTTGGAGGGGGCGACAAATTGGTGGTCACCCCTCCACTTT.

This clonotype was found many times. The chain carries TRBV7-9 and TRBJ2-5; 10 nucleotides align to TRBD2. CDR3 length equals 15 residues. The germline V gene has CDR1 SEHNR and CDR2 FQNEAQ (reference sequence). After removal of 4 bases from V and 5 bases from J, the junction contained 7 bases not matched to a gene. DNA of the CDR3: TGTGCCAGCAGCTCGGGACTAGCGAGTGGGGAGACCCAGTACTTC. Protein product: CASSSGLASGETQYF.

This clonotype appeared once. The chain uses TRBV9 and TRBJ1-1, with no clear D. The V gene lost 7 bases and the J gene lost 2 bases, with 15 bases spanning the gap. Germline V gene sequence: CDR1 SGDLS, CDR2 YYNGEE. CDR3 length equals 14 residues. The CDR3 sequence is CASGRSPLNTEAFF. The CDR3 DNA reads TGTGCCAGCGGCCGATCCCCCTTAAACACTGAAGCTTTCTTT.

This clonotype was recorded at least ten times. The V call is TRBV20-1, the J call TRBJ2-7; weak D call: TRBD1 (6 bases). The CDR3 loop spans 13 amino acids. The V gene lost 1 base and the J gene lost 3 bases, with 10 bases spanning the gap. In germline, CDR1 is DFQATT, CDR2 SNEGSKA (reference sequence). CDR3 loop: CSARGRGSYEQYF. CDR3 coding DNA: TGCAGTGCTAGAGGCAGGGGAAGCTACGAGCAGTACTTC.

Ten or more counts support this clonotype. The chain uses TRBV2 and TRBJ1-5; TRBD1 agrees at 9 bases. This CDR3 is built from 16 residues. Trimming at V came to 5 bases and at J to 0 bases, leaving 5 bases not matched to a gene. Germline CDR1 and CDR2: SNHLY and FYNNEI. The DNA of the CDR3 is TGTGCCAGCAGTCGGGACAGGGTGGGTAGCAATCAGCCCCAGCATTTT. Its protein is CASSRDRVGSNQPQHF.

This clonotype appeared many times. The chain links TRBV2 to TRBJ2-7; no firm D call. V lost 4 bases to trimming and J lost 4 bases, with 11 bases between them. The CDR3 totals 13 residues. In germline, CDR1 is SNHLY, CDR2 FYNNEI. The CDR3: CASSVGIRYEQYF. CDR3 DNA: TGTGCCAGCAGTGTGGGGATCAGGTACGAGCAGTACTTC.

The chain employs TRBV12-3 or TRBV12-4 and TRBJ1-5; 7 nucleotides match TRBD1. The CDR3 loop spans 14 amino acids. J was trimmed by 5 bases and V by 5 bases; bases with no gene match: 6. CDR3 region: CASSRQGGDQPQHF. CDR3 DNA sequence: TGTGCCAGCAGTCGACAGGGAGGGGATCAGCCCCAGCATTTT.

This clonotype was picked up many times. The CDR3 here is CSVEGGDSGTPQETQYF. CDR3 bases: TGCAGCGTTGAAGGAGGCGATAGCGGGACACCCCAAGAGACCCAGTACTTC. The chain combines TRBV29-1 with TRBJ2-5; 8 nucleotides line up with TRBD2. This CDR3 spans 17 amino acids. Germline-derived CDR1 and CDR2 are SQVTM and ANQGSEA. The V and J ends lost 1 base and 1 base, in that order; junction bases with no gene match: 11.

V is TRBV7-2 and J is TRBJ2-7; 10 nucleotides agree with TRBD1. V gave up 1 base and J gave up 7 bases; unmatched junction bases: 4. The V gene's germline CDR1 is SGHTA and CDR2 FQGNSA. This CDR3 has 14 amino acids. The DNA for the CDR3 is TGTGCCAGCAGCTTAGGGACAGGGGGAGAAGAGCAGTACTTC. It yields the protein CASSLGTGGEEQYF. The entire variable domain, with the rest obtained from reference TRBV7-2 and TRBJ2-7, is as follows: GAGVSQSPSNKVTEKGKDVELRCDPISGHTALYWYRQSLGQGLEFLIYFQGNSAPDKSGLPSDRFSAERTGGSVSTLTIQRTQQEDSAVYLCASSLGTGGEEQYFGPGTRLTVT.

This clonotype was counted at least ten times. The chain is built from TRBV4-1 and TRBJ2-3; tentatively, D is TRBD2 (6 bases). Germline V gene lookup returns CDR1 MGHRA and CDR2 YSYEKL. Trimming pared 1 base from V and 5 bases from J, leaving 13 bases between. The CDR3 has 15 amino acids. CDR3 sequence: CASSQAGGAVDTQYF. CDR3 sequence (DNA): TGCGCCAGCAGCCAAGCAGGAGGGGCGGTAGATACGCAGTATTTT.

This clonotype was picked up one time. The rearrangement uses TRBV6-1 and TRBJ2-7; D possibly corresponds to TRBD2 (5 bases). This CDR3 comprises 14 residues. With 8 bases removed from V and 3 bases from J, the gap between germline ends came to 17 bases. The germline V gene encodes CDR1 MNHNS and CDR2 SASEGT. The CDR3 loop reads CASALAGGYYEQYF. In DNA, the CDR3 is TGTGCCAGCGCCCTTGCGGGCGGATACTACGAGCAGTACTTC.

The V and J genes are TRBV28 and TRBJ2-7; 8 bases map to TRBD2. Germline CDR1 MDHEN, CDR2 SYDVKM. The V gene end was trimmed by 10 bases and the J gene end by 0 bases; junction bases not matched to a gene: 8. This CDR3 region has 14 residues. The CDR3 region is CATQPGLGSYEQYF. The CDR3, as DNA: TGTGCCACCCAACCGGGACTAGGCTCCTACGAGCAGTACTTC.

This clonotype was seen repeatedly, ten times or more. The rearrangement links TRBV25-1 to TRBJ2-7; D may be TRBD1 (6 bases). The length of the CDR3 is 13 residues. Per germline, CDR1 MGHDK and CDR2 SYGVNS. Trimming left V 7 bases short and J 3 bases short, with 13 bases between. The CDR3 is CASKGDAFYEQYF. For the CDR3, the DNA is TGTGCCAGCAAGGGGGACGCATTCTACGAGCAGTACTTC.

In its sample, this clonotype was seen many times. This CDR3 reads CASATHYEQYF. CDR3 in DNA: TGTGCCAGCGCTACACATTACGAGCAGTACTTC. V gene TRBV12-3 or TRBV12-4 combines with J gene TRBJ2-7; D not resolved. V was cut by 8 bases and J by 4 bases, with 9 bases left in between. The CDR3 sequence is 11 residues long.

This clonotype was detected ten times or more. V usage is TRBV2 and J usage is TRBJ2-5, with D tentatively TRBD2 (5 bases). The germline gives CDR1 SNHLY, CDR2 FYNNEI. Trimming took 6 bases from V and 5 from J, leaving 13 bases between them. The CDR3 is made up of 13 amino acids. The DNA of the CDR3 is TGTGCCAGCAGGGTCGGGGTCCTGGAGACCCAGTACTTC. Translated: CASRVGVLETQYF.

This clonotype was seen a handful of times. This chain links TRBV11-1 with TRBJ2-1, with 11 bases that match TRBD2. Germline CDR1 reads SGHAT; CDR2 reads FQDESV (reference sequence). This CDR3 contains 16 residues. V shed 5 bases, J shed 4 bases, and the junction held 7 bases outside the gene matches. Here the CDR3 reads CASSGLLAGGYNEQFF. The CDR3 coding sequence is TGTGCCAGCAGCGGACTTTTAGCGGGAGGGTACAATGAGCAGTTCTTC.

The rearrangement joins TRBV20-1 to TRBJ2-5, with 10 bases fitting TRBD1. From germline, CDR1 is DFQATT and CDR2 SNEGSKA (reference sequence). The length of the CDR3 is 15 residues. The V and J ends lost 5 bases and 1 base, in that order; junction bases with no gene match: 7. The CDR3 is CSAFPGQGPQETQYF. DNA for the CDR3: TGCAGTGCTTTTCCGGGACAGGGGCCCCAAGAGACCCAGTACTTC.

The rearrangement links TRBV12-3 or TRBV12-4 to TRBJ2-5; no clear D gene. Trimming removed 6 bases from V and 8 bases from J, with 13 bases in between. This CDR3 spans 12 amino acids. CDR3 region: CASRLGSQTQYF. The CDR3, as DNA: TGTGCCAGCAGACTGGGGTCTCAAACCCAGTACTTC.

This clonotype showed up many times. The chain recombines TRBV6-2 or TRBV6-3 with TRBJ2-7, with D tentatively TRBD2 (6 bases). CDR3 length: 17 amino acids. Germline V gene sequence: CDR1 MNHEY, CDR2 SVGEGT. V shed 6 bases and J shed 0 bases, with 21 bases lying between them. The DNA of the CDR3 is TGTGCCAGCAGCCTCCGGGACTGGAACCACTTCTCCTACGAGCAGTACTTC. Translating gives CASSLRDWNHFSYEQYF.

The chain has TRBV12-3 or TRBV12-4 and TRBJ1-1; D unresolved. There are 16 residues in the CDR3. Trimming stripped 2 bases from V and 0 bases from J, with 13 bases between. The CDR3 DNA reads as TGTGCCAGCAGTTTAAAGTTCGGATCGTTGAACACTGAAGCTTTCTTT. Translating gives CASSLKFGSLNTEAFF.

The table lists this clonotype with many counts. CDR3 in DNA: TGTGCCAGCAGTGTCCAAGCTGGGACCACTGAAGCTTTCTTT. Protein product: CASSVQAGTTEAFF. V usage is TRBV12-3 or TRBV12-4 and J usage is TRBJ1-1; TRBD1 might be the D (5 bases). This CDR3 contains 14 residues. Trimming removed 5 bases from V and 4 bases from J, with 14 bases in between.

This clonotype was counted ten times or more. This sequence joins TRBV25-1 and TRBJ2-5; TRBD2 matches at 9 bases. J was trimmed by 2 bases and V by 3 bases; bases with no gene match: 7. There are 16 residues in the CDR3. The germline gives CDR1 MGHDK, CDR2 SYGVNS. Here the CDR3 reads CASSDLAGGEQETQYF. The CDR3 DNA reads TGTGCCAGCAGTGACTTGGCGGGAGGGGAACAAGAGACCCAGTACTTC.

The genes are TRBV6-2 or TRBV6-3 and TRBJ1-2; 8 bases are shared with TRBD1. This CDR3 spans 15 amino acids. Per the germline V gene, CDR1 is MNHEY and CDR2 is SVGEGT. V shed 7 bases, J shed 4 bases, and the junction held 11 bases outside the gene matches. CDR3 bases: TGTGCCAGCAATTTCTACAGGGGGGACCTCTATGGCTACACCTTC. It translates to CASNFYRGDLYGYTF.